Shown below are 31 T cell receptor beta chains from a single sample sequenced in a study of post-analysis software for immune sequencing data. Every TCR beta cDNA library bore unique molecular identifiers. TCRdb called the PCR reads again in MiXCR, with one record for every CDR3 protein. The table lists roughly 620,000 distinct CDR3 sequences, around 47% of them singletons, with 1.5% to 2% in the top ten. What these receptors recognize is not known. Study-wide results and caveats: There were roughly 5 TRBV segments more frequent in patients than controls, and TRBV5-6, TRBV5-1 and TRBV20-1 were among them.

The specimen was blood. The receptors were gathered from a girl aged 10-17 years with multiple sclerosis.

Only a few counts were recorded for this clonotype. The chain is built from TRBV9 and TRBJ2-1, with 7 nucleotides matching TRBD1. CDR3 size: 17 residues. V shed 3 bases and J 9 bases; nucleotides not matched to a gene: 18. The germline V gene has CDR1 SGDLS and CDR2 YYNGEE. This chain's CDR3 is CASSGDMTGNSYSEQFF. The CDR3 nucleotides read TGTGCCAGCAGCGGAGACATGACAGGGAATAGTTATAGTGAGCAGTTCTTC.

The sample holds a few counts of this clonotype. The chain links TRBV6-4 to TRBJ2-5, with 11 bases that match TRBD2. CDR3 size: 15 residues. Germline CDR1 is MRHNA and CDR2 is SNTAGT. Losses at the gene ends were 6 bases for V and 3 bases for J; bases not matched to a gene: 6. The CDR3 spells CASSPGTSGKETQYF. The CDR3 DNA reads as TGTGCCAGCAGCCCCGGGACTAGCGGTAAAGAGACCCAGTACTTC.

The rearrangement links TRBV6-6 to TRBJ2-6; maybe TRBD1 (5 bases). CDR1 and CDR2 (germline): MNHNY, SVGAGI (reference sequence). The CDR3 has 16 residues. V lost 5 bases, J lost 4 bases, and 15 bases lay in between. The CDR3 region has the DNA TGTGCCAGCAGTAAGACTTCAGGGTTGGGGGCCAACGTCCTGACTTTC. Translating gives CASSKTSGLGANVLTF.

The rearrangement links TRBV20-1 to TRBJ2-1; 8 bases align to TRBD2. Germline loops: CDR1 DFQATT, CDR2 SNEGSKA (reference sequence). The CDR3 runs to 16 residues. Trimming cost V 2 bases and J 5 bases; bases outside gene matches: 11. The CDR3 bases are TGCAGTGCTAGAAGGGCGGGGGGCTCCCCCGACAATGAGCAGTTCTTC. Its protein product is CSARRAGGSPDNEQFF.

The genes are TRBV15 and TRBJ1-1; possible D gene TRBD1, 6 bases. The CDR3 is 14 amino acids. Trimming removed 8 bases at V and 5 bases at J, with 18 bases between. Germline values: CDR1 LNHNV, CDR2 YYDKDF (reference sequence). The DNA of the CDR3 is TGTGCCACCGCTAAGGGGGGGGTTAAGACTGAAGCTTTCTTT. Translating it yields CATAKGGVKTEAFF.

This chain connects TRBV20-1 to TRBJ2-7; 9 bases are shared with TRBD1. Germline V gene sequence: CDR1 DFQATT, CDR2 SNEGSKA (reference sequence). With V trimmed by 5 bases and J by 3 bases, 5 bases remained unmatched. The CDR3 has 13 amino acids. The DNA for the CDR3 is TGCAGTGCTCAACCGGACAGGGGCTACGAGCAGTACTTC. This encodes CSAQPDRGYEQYF.

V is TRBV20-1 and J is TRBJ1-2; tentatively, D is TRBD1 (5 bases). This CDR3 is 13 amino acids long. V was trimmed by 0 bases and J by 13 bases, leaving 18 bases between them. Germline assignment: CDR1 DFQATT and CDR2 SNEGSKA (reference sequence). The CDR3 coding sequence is TGCAGTGCTAGAGATCCGGATGTGGGGGGGTGCACCTTC. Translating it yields CSARDPDVGGCTF.

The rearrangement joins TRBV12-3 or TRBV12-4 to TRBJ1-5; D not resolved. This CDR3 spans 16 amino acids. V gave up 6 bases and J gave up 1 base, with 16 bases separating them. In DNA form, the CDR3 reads TGTGCCAGCAGCCCCTTCCGGGATCGGAGCAATCAGCCCCAGCATTTT. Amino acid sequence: CASSPFRDRSNQPQHF.

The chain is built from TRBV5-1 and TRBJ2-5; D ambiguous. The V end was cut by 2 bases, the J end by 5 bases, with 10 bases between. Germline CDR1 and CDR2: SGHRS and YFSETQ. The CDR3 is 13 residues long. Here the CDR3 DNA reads TGCGCCAGCAGCTTCCGGCTTGGGGAGACCCAGTACTTC. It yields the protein CASSFRLGETQYF.

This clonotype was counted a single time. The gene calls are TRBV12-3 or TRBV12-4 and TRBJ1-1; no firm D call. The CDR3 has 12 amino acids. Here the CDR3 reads CASGVGNTEAFF. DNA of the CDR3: TGTGCATCGGGTGTCGGGAACACTGAAGCTTTCTTT.

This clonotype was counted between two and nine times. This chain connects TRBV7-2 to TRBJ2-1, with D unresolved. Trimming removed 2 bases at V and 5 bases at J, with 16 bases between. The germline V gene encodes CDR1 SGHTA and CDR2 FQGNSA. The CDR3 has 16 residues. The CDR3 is CASSLPGVVRNNEQFF. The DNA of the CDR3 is TGTGCCAGCAGCTTACCCGGCGTGGTCCGAAACAATGAGCAGTTCTTC. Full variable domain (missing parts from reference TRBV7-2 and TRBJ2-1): GAGVSQSPSNKVTEKGKDVELRCDPISGHTALYWYRQSLGQGLEFLIYFQGNSAPDKSGLPSDRFSAERTGGSVSTLTIQRTQQEDSAVYLCASSLPGVVRNNEQFFGPGTRLTVL.

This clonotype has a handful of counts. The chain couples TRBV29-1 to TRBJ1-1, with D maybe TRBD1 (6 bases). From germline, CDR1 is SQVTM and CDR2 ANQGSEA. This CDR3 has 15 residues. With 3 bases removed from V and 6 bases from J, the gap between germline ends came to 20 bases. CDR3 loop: CSVEGGGAGNPEAFF. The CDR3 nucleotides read TGCAGCGTTGAGGGAGGGGGGGCAGGTAACCCTGAAGCTTTCTTT.

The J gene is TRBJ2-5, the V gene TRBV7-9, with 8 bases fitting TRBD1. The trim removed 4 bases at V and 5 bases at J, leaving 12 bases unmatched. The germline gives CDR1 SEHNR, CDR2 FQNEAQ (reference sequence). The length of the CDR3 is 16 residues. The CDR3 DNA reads TGTGCCAGCAGCTCACTAACCTGGACAGGGCGGGAGACCCAGTACTTC. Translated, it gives CASSSLTWTGRETQYF.

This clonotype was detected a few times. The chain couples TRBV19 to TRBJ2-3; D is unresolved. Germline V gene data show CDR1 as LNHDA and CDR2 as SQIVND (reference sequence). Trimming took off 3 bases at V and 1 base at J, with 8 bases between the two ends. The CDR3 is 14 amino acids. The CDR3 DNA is TGTGCCAGTAGTATGCCCAGTGGCACAGATACGCAGTATTTT. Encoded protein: CASSMPSGTDTQYF.

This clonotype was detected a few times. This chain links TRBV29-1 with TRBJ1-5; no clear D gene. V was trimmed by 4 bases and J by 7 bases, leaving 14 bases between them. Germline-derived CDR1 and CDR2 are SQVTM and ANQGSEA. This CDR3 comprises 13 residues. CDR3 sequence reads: CSVAPPGGQPQHF. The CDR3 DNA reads TGCAGCGTTGCCCCGCCGGGTGGCCAGCCCCAGCATTTT.

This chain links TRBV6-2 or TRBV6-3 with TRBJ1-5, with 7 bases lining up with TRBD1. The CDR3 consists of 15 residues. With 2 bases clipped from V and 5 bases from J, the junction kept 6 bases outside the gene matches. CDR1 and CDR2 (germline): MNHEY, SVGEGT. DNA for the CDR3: TGTGCCAGCAGTTACCGGACAGGAGGGGATCAGCCCCAGCATTTT. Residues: CASSYRTGGDQPQHF.

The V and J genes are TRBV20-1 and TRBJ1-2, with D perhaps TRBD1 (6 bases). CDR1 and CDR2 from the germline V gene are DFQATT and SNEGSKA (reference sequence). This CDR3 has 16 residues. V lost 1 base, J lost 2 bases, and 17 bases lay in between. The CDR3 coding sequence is TGCAGTGCTAGAGTTGGGGGCAGGGAAGGCAACTATGGCTACACCTTC. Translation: CSARVGGREGNYGYTF.

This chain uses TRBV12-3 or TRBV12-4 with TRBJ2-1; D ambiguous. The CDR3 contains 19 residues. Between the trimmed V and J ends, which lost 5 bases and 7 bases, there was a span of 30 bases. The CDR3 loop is CASSNPGLPQPQKGNEQFF. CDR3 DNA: TGTGCCAGCAGTAACCCGGGCCTACCACAACCCCAAAAGGGTAATGAGCAGTTCTTC.

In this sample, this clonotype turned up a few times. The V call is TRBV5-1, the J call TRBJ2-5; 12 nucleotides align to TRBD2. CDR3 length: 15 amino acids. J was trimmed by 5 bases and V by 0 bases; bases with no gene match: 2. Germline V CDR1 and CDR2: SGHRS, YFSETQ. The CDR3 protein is CASSLALAGGETQYF. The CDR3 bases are TGCGCCAGCAGCTTGGCGCTAGCGGGAGGGGAGACCCAGTACTTC.

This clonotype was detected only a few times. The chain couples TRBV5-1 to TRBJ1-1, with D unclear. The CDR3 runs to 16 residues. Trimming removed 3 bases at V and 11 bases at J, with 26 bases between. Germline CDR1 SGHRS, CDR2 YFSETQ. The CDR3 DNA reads TGCGCCAGCAGCTCTATCCTTGATAACGGACCTCAAGGGGCTTTCTTT. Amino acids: CASSSILDNGPQGAFF.

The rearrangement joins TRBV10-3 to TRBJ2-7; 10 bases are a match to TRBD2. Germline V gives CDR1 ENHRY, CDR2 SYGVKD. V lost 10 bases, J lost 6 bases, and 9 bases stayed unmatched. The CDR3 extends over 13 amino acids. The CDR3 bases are TGTGCCAGTCGACAGCGGGAGGGCCGCGAGCAGTACTTC. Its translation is CASRQREGREQYF.

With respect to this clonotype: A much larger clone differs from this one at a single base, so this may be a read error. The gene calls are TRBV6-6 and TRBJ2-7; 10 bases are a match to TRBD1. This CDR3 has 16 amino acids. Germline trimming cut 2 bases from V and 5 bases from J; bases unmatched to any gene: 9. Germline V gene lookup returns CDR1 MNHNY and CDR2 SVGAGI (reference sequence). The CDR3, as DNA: TGTGCCAGCAGTTACGCAAGTCCCGGGACAGGGGACGAGCAGTACTTC. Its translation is CASSYASPGTGDEQYF.

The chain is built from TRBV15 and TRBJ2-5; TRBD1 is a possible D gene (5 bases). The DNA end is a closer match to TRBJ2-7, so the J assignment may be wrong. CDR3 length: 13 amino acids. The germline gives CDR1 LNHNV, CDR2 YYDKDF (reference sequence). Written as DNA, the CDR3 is TGTGCCACCAGCTCCCGGCCCCAGGGCGAGCAGTACTTC. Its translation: CATSSRPQGEQYF.

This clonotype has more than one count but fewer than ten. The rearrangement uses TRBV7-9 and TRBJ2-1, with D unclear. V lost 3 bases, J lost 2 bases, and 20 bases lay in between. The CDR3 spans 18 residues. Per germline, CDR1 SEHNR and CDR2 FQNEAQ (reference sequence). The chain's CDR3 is CASSFTERKTPTYNEQFF. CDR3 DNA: TGTGCCAGCAGCTTTACCGAACGTAAGACACCTACCTACAATGAGCAGTTCTTC. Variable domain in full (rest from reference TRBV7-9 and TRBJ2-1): DTGVSQNPRHKITKRGQNVTFRCDPISEHNRLYWYRQTLGQGPEFLTYFQNEAQLEKSRLLSDRFSAERPKGSFSTLEIQRTEQGDSAMYLCASSFTERKTPTYNEQFFGPGTRLTVL.

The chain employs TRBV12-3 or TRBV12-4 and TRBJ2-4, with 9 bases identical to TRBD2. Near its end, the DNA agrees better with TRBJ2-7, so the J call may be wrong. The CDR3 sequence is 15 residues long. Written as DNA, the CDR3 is TGTGCCAGCATGCCTAGGAGCGGGAGGTCCCGCGAGCAGTACTTC. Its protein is CASMPRSGRSREQYF.

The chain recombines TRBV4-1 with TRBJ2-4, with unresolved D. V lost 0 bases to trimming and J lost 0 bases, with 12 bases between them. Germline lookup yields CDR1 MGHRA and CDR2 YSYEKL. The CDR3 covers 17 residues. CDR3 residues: CASSQEAATLAKNIQYF. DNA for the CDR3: TGCGCCAGCAGCCAAGAGGCAGCGACGCTAGCCAAAAACATTCAGTACTTC.

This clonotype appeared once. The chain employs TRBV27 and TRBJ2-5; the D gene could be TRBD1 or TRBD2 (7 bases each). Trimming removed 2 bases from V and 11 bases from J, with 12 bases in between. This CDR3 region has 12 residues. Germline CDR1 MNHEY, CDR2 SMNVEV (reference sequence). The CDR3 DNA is TGTGCCAGCAGTTTACCGGGGGGACAGCAGTACTTC. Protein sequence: CASSLPGGQQYF.

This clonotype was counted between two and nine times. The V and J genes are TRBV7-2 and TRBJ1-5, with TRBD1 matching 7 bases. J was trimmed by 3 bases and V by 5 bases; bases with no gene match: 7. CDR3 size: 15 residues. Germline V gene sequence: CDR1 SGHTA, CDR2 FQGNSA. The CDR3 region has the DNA TGTGCCAGCAGCACGAGACAGGGCTTCAATCAGCCCCAGCATTTT. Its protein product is CASSTRQGFNQPQHF.

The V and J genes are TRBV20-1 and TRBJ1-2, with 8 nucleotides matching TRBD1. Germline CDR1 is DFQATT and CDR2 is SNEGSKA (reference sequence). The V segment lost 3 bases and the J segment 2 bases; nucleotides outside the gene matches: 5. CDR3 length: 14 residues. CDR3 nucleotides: TGCAGTGCTAGCGTCGGACAGGGAAACTATGGCTACACCTTC. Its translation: CSASVGQGNYGYTF.

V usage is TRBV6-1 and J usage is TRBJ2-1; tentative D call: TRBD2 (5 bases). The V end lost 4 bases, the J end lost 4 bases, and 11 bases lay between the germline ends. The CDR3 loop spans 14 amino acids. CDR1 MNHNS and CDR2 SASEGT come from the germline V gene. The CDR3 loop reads CASSAPGEYNEQFF. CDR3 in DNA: TGTGCCAGCAGTGCGCCCGGGGAATACAATGAGCAGTTCTTC.

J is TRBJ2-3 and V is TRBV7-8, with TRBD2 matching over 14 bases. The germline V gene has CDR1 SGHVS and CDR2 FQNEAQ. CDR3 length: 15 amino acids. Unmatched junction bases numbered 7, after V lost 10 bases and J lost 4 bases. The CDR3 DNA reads TGTGCCATTACGGGACTAGCGGGAGTCGCAGATACGCAGTATTTT. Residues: CAITGLAGVADTQYF.